A single sample gave rise to the 21 T cell receptor beta chains below, sequenced in a study of response to subunit inactivated influenza vaccine (dated by TCRdb to the late 2010s). The method was RT-PCR. The sequencing machine was an Illumina HiSeq 2500. TCRdb reworked the public reads: Q25 trimming with fastp, MiXCR clone assembly, productive beta chains retained. Rows matching on CDR3 protein sequence are summarized as one entry with the most common DNA and genes. The sample has about 530,000 distinct CDR3 sequences on record, approximately 10% of them singletons. Around 9.6% of the sample is held by the ten biggest clonotypes. Source: PBMCs from blood, taken on the day of vaccination. The receptors originated from a man between 50 and 59 years old who received an inactivated influenza vaccine. Donor details come from another sample of the same person, matched by shared clones.

The V gene is TRBV6-2 or TRBV6-3, the J gene TRBJ2-1; 9 nucleotides line up with TRBD2. The germline CDR1 and CDR2 sequences are MNHEY and SVGEGT. Germline trimming cut 4 bases from V and 2 bases from J; bases unmatched to any gene: 0. The CDR3 has 14 amino acids. The CDR3 sequence is CASSSSGAYNEQFF. The CDR3 nucleotides are TGTGCCAGCAGTTCTAGCGGGGCCTACAATGAGCAGTTCTTC.

The table lists this clonotype with many counts. This chain uses TRBV7-9 with TRBJ1-1; TRBD1 is a possible D gene (6 bases). Germline assignment: CDR1 SEHNR and CDR2 FQNEAQ (reference sequence). V dropped 3 bases and J dropped 4 bases, with 24 bases sitting between them. The CDR3 loop spans 18 amino acids. The CDR3: CASSLVNVWGRGGTEAFF. Here the CDR3 DNA reads TGTGCCAGCAGCTTGGTTAATGTATGGGGCAGGGGTGGCACTGAAGCTTTCTTT.

This clonotype was picked up a small number of times. Here the CDR3 reads CASSFALAGGSYNEQFF. The CDR3 DNA reads as TGTGCCAGCAGCTTCGCCCTAGCGGGAGGCTCCTACAATGAGCAGTTCTTC. The chain uses TRBV7-9 and TRBJ2-1; 11 positions match TRBD2. The V gene end was trimmed by 3 bases and the J gene end by 0 bases; junction bases not matched to a gene: 4. The germline V gene encodes CDR1 SEHNR and CDR2 FQNEAQ (reference sequence). CDR3 length: 17 residues. The variable domain in full, completed from reference TRBV7-9 and TRBJ2-1, reads DTGVSQNPRHKITKRGQNVTFRCDPISEHNRLYWYRQTLGQGPEFLTYFQNEAQLEKSRLLSDRFSAERPKGSFSTLEIQRTEQGDSAMYLCASSFALAGGSYNEQFFGPGTRLTVL.

The chain is built from TRBV2 and TRBJ2-5, with D maybe TRBD1 (5 bases). This CDR3 is 15 amino acids long. Germline V gene lookup returns CDR1 SNHLY and CDR2 FYNNEI. V gave up 3 bases and J gave up 5 bases, with 16 bases separating them. This chain's CDR3 is CASSETWAGQETQYF. For the CDR3, the DNA is TGTGCCAGCAGTGAGACGTGGGCAGGGCAGGAGACCCAGTACTTC.

The chain combines TRBV7-9 with TRBJ2-3, with TRBD1 matching 9 bases. CDR1 and CDR2 (germline): SEHNR, FQNEAQ (reference sequence). The V gene end was trimmed by 5 bases and the J gene end by 6 bases; junction bases not matched to a gene: 6. The CDR3 totals 14 residues. In DNA form, the CDR3 reads TGTGCCAGCAGCCGGGACAGGGCTTATGATACGCAGTATTTT. Protein sequence: CASSRDRAYDTQYF.

In its sample, this clonotype was seen a few times. The genes are TRBV28 and TRBJ2-7; 10 positions agree with TRBD1. The CDR3 has 17 amino acids. Trimming removed 7 bases from V and 3 bases from J; junction bases left unmatched: 15. Germline V gene data show CDR1 as MDHEN and CDR2 as SYDVKM. The CDR3 protein is CASTLTGTGVSGYEQYF. Here the CDR3 DNA reads TGTGCCAGCACTCTAACCGGGACAGGGGTTTCGGGCTACGAGCAGTACTTC.

The chain employs TRBV7-6 and TRBJ2-5; TRBD2 agrees at 11 bases. The CDR3 length is 15 residues. The V gene end was trimmed by 6 bases and the J gene end by 5 bases; junction bases not matched to a gene: 8. CDR1 is SGHVS and CDR2 is FNYEAQ in the germline V gene. The CDR3 sequence: CASSSSGGRFETQYF. The DNA of the CDR3 is TGTGCCAGCAGTTCTAGCGGGGGGCGGTTTGAGACCCAGTACTTC.

This clonotype was seen only a few times. CDR3 protein: CASSEDPPTGRTSPLHF. The CDR3 bases are TGTGCCAGCAGTGAAGATCCCCCTACAGGGCGAACTTCACCCCTCCACTTT. The V and J genes are TRBV6-1 and TRBJ1-6; D is perhaps TRBD1 (6 bases). Germline V gives CDR1 MNHNS, CDR2 SASEGT. The V end was cut by 1 base, the J end by 9 bases, with 19 bases between. The length of the CDR3 is 17 residues.

This chain links TRBV7-2 with TRBJ2-7, with D maybe TRBD1 (6 bases). The CDR3 is made up of 16 amino acids. V shed 4 bases and J shed 6 bases, with 22 bases lying between them. Germline CDR1 reads SGHTA; CDR2 reads FQGNSA. CDR3 loop: CASSSSLDSKPLEQYF. The CDR3 DNA is TGTGCCAGCAGCTCCTCCTTGGACAGCAAACCCCTCGAGCAGTACTTC. The variable domain in full, completed from reference TRBV7-2 and TRBJ2-7, reads GAGVSQSPSNKVTEKGKDVELRCDPISGHTALYWYRQSLGQGLEFLIYFQGNSAPDKSGLPSDRFSAERTGGSVSTLTIQRTQQEDSAVYLCASSSSLDSKPLEQYFGPGTRLTVT.

This clonotype was seen repeatedly, ten times or more. The chain combines TRBV10-3 with TRBJ1-5; perhaps TRBD1 as D (6 bases). The CDR3 has 15 residues. Germline assignment: CDR1 ENHRY and CDR2 SYGVKD. Trimming took off 2 bases at V and 7 bases at J, with 15 bases between the two ends. CDR3 DNA: TGTGCCATCAGTGAGACCGACAGGTTGGGACAGCCCCAGCATTTT. It translates to CAISETDRLGQPQHF.

This clonotype was counted a few times. The chain uses TRBV24-1 and TRBJ2-5, with D possibly called TRBD1 or TRBD2 (5 bases each). CDR3 size: 14 residues. Deletions cut 7 bases from V and 0 bases from J, with 11 bases between. Germline-derived CDR1 and CDR2 are KGHDR and SFDVKD. CDR3 sequence reads: CATRGRSHQETQYF. The CDR3 nucleotides read TGTGCCACCAGGGGACGGAGTCACCAAGAGACCCAGTACTTC.

The chain has TRBV24-1 and TRBJ2-3, with TRBD1 matching 7 bases. V gave up 5 bases and J gave up 5 bases; unmatched junction bases: 6. The CDR3 runs 14 residues. The germline gives CDR1 KGHDR, CDR2 SFDVKD. The CDR3 sequence: CATSARQGKDTQYF. Here the CDR3 DNA reads TGTGCCACCAGTGCTCGACAGGGCAAAGATACGCAGTATTTT.

This clonotype has just a few counts. The chain carries TRBV20-1 and TRBJ1-4, with D possibly TRBD1 on 6 matching bases. V lost 0 bases and J lost 7, with 9 bases in between. The germline V gene encodes CDR1 DFQATT and CDR2 SNEGSKA (reference sequence). The CDR3 covers 13 residues. The CDR3 here is CSARDTGSEKLFF. The CDR3 coding sequence is TGCAGTGCTAGAGATACAGGGTCTGAAAAACTGTTTTTT.

This clonotype has only a few counts. This chain connects TRBV7-2 to TRBJ1-6; a possible D gene is TRBD1 (6 bases). Germline CDR1 and CDR2: SGHTA and FQGNSA. This CDR3 has 15 amino acids. V dropped 1 base and J dropped 7 bases, with 11 bases sitting between them. The CDR3 DNA reads as TGTGCCAGCAGCTTAGGAGCAGGGGAGAATTCACCCCTCCACTTT. It specifies CASSLGAGENSPLHF.

This clonotype was recorded many times. The rearrangement joins TRBV5-5 to TRBJ2-5; 9 nucleotides line up with TRBD2. V shed 4 bases, J shed 1 base, and the junction held 5 bases outside the gene matches. This CDR3 is built from 15 residues. The germline CDR1 and CDR2 sequences are SGHKS and YYEKEE (reference sequence). CDR3 region: CASSHRLAAQETQYF. The DNA of the CDR3 is TGTGCCAGCAGCCATAGACTAGCGGCCCAAGAGACCCAGTACTTC.

This clonotype was recorded at least ten times. V gene TRBV5-1 combines with J gene TRBJ2-3, with TRBD2 identical over 14 bases. V shed 0 bases, J shed 9 bases, and the junction held 12 bases outside the gene matches. CDR1 is SGHRS, CDR2 YFSETQ, per germline. The CDR3 runs to 18 residues. The CDR3 loop is CASSLGLAGGPISVTQYF. The CDR3, as DNA: TGCGCCAGCAGCTTGGGACTAGCGGGAGGGCCAATCTCGGTCACGCAGTATTTT.

This chain uses TRBV7-2 with TRBJ2-2; TRBD2 is a possible D gene (5 bases). The CDR3 extends over 15 amino acids. Germline CDR1 is SGHTA and CDR2 is FQGNSA. The V gene lost 2 bases and the J gene lost 5 bases, with 12 bases spanning the gap. CDR3 bases: TGTGCCAGCAGCTTACTCCAGCGAGGGACCGGGGAGCTGTTTTTT. It translates to CASSLLQRGTGELFF.

The V gene is TRBV7-2, the J gene TRBJ2-1, with 8 bases matching TRBD2. CDR1 is SGHTA and CDR2 is FQGNSA in the germline V gene. The CDR3 is 15 amino acids. Unmatched junction bases numbered 8, after V lost 2 bases and J lost 8 bases. CDR3 in amino acids: CASSLISGGAYEQFF. DNA of the CDR3: TGTGCCAGCAGCTTAATCTCGGGGGGGGCCTATGAGCAGTTCTTC. The variable domain in full, with the rest retrieved from reference TRBV7-2 and TRBJ2-1, is GAGVSQSPSNKVTEKGKDVELRCDPISGHTALYWYRQSLGQGLEFLIYFQGNSAPDKSGLPSDRFSAERTGGSVSTLTIQRTQQEDSAVYLCASSLISGGAYEQFFGPGTRLTVL.

The chain joins TRBV6-1 to TRBJ1-2; 9 bases match TRBD1. V trimming: 6 bases; J trimming: 4 bases; junction bases outside the gene matches: 6. The CDR3 sequence is 14 residues long. Germline values: CDR1 MNHNS, CDR2 SASEGT. CDR3 nucleotides: TGTGCCAGCAGCAAGTCGGGACAGGGCTATGGCTACACCTTC. This gives the protein CASSKSGQGYGYTF.

The V and J genes are TRBV2 and TRBJ2-3; D unresolved. This CDR3 is built from 12 residues. Germline CDR1 is SNHLY and CDR2 is FYNNEI. V was trimmed by 3 bases and J by 4 bases, leaving 5 bases between them. DNA of the CDR3: TGTGCCAGCAGTGACAGCCCAGATACGCAGTATTTT. Translation: CASSDSPDTQYF.

The table lists this clonotype with a few counts. CDR3 nucleotide sequence: TGTGCCAGCAGCCAATTGACAGGATCCTACGAGCAGTACTTC. Its translation is CASSQLTGSYEQYF. This sequence joins TRBV3-1 and TRBJ2-7; tentative D call: TRBD1 (6 bases). Trimming left V 2 bases short and J 1 base short, with 9 bases between. The CDR3 runs to 14 residues. CDR1 is LGHDT and CDR2 is YNNKEL in the germline V gene (reference sequence).